One and the same sample provided the 6 T cell receptor beta chains below, sequenced in a study of cytomegalovirus exposure and HLA in healthy donors. PCR used 60 Vbeta primers and 13 Jbeta primers. Using immunoSEQ multiplex PCR, the repertoire was profiled, and TCRdb retains in-frame clones only, with some absent. The repertoire holds some 100,000 clones, with about 75% as singletons. The sequenced material came from PBMCs. The receptors were sampled from a woman younger than 30 in good health and CMV-seropositive.

The chain carries TRBV10-3 and TRBJ2-5; D might be TRBD2 (6 bases). Germline CDR1 and CDR2: ENHRY and SYGVKD. V was pared by 1 base and J by 3 bases, with 12 bases between. This CDR3 contains 15 residues. As DNA, the CDR3 is TGTGCCATCAGTGAGTTGGGGGGAATTAAAGAGACCCAGTACTTC. It yields the protein CAISELGGIKETQYF.

This chain connects TRBV12-2 to TRBJ1-5. TRBV12-2 is shown as a pseudogene. The CDR3 runs 19 residues. In nucleotides, the CDR3 is TGTGCAAGTCGCTTCGGTTCAAGCCAAGAGCGGAATAGCAATCAGCCCCAGCATTTT. Translation: CASRFGSSQERNSNQPQHF.

V is TRBV6-1 and J is TRBJ1-5; 7 positions agree with TRBD1. This CDR3 contains 13 residues. J was trimmed by 6 bases and V by 5 bases; bases with no gene match: 4. Germline V gene sequence: CDR1 MNHNS, CDR2 SASEGT. CDR3 sequence (DNA): TGTGCCAGCAGTAAACAGGGGTGTCAGCCCCAGCATTTT. The encoded protein is CASSKQGCQPQHF.

V and J are TRBV14 and TRBJ1-4; possibly TRBD1 for D (6 bases). This CDR3 has 17 amino acids. V lost 0 bases to trimming and J lost 4 bases, with 15 bases between them. Germline CDR1 SGHDN, CDR2 FVKESK. This CDR3 is CASSQELAGQSNEKLFF. The DNA of the CDR3 is TGTGCCAGCAGCCAAGAGCTGGCAGGACAGAGTAATGAAAAACTGTTTTTT.

The rearrangement joins TRBV25-1 to TRBJ2-7; the match to TRBD2 covers 9 bases. V trimming: 2 bases; J trimming: 3 bases; junction bases outside the gene matches: 11. The CDR3 sequence is 17 residues long. Germline V gives CDR1 MGHDK, CDR2 SYGVNS. In nucleotides, the CDR3 is TGTGCCAGCAGTGAAGACAGTGGTCTAGCGGGATTCTACGAGCAGTACTTC. Translating gives CASSEDSGLAGFYEQYF.

This chain joins TRBV5-1 and TRBJ2-3; 10 bases fit TRBD2. J lost 3 bases, V lost 1 base, and 2 bases had no gene match. CDR1 is SGHRS, CDR2 YFSETQ, per germline. This CDR3 has 15 residues. CDR3 region: CASSLRTSGTDTQYF. DNA for the CDR3: TGCGCCAGCAGCTTGAGGACTAGCGGTACAGATACGCAGTATTTT. Drawing the rest from reference TRBV5-1 and TRBJ2-3, the complete variable domain is KAGVTQTPRYLIKTRGQQVTLSCSPISGHRSVSWYQQTPGQGLQFLFEYFSETQRNKGNFPGRFSGRQFSNSRSEMNVSTLELGDSALYLCASSLRTSGTDTQYFGPGTRLTVL.